The sequence of this T cell receptor beta chain was determined in a study of CD8+ T cells in alopecia areata. Study in general: Skin was taken from roughly 6-12-month-old C3H/HeJ graft donors that had spontaneous alopecia and grafted onto approximately 6-11-week-old female C3H/HeJ mice.

This clone was counted between two and nine times. As yet, its antigen is unknown. Gene names are mouse gene names. The read stops 4 residues short of the end of the CDR3; the missing end is completed from the germline J gene. Different DNA sequences within this sample yield the same CDR3. V was shortened by 1 base and J by 1 base, with 5 bases between the two germline ends. This CDR3 spans 14 amino acids. CDR1 and CDR2 (germline): NNHDY, SYVADS. Extraction and reverse transcription of RNA yielded cDNA as the sequencing template. Sequencing used immunoSEQ multiplex PCR; TCRdb keeps in-frame clones, though not all of them. The table lists approximately 280,000 clones, with no singletons. Study-wide findings and caveats: Elevated clonality characterized lesional scalp relative to normal scalp, particularly in alopecia totalis/universalis. Besides other cells, scalp samples also yield sequences of resident alphabeta T cells from normal skin. Patients showed less clear TCR sequence sharing than mice, possibly partly because of HLA diversity.

Separation of pooled cutaneous lymph node cells was by sorting with CD4, CD8alpha, NKG2D, NKG2ACE and other markers. The clonotype originates from a C3H/HeJ mouse with alopecia areata. This strain has MHC haplotype H2-k. Specimen: CD4+ T cells sorted from a lymph node. The chain employs TRBV13-3 and TRBJ2-2; D is ambiguous. The CDR3 bases that were read are TGTGCCAGCAGTGATCCTGGAAACACCGGG. This sequence encodes CASSDPGNTG. The full CDR3 is CASSDPGNTGQLYF. Variable domain in full (rest from reference TRBV13-3 and TRBJ2-2): EAAVTQSPRSKVAVTGGKVTLSCHQTNNHDYMYWYRQDTGHGLRLIHYSYVADSTEKGDIPDGYKASRPSQENFSLILELASLSQTAVYFCASSDPGNTGQLYFGEGSKLTVL.